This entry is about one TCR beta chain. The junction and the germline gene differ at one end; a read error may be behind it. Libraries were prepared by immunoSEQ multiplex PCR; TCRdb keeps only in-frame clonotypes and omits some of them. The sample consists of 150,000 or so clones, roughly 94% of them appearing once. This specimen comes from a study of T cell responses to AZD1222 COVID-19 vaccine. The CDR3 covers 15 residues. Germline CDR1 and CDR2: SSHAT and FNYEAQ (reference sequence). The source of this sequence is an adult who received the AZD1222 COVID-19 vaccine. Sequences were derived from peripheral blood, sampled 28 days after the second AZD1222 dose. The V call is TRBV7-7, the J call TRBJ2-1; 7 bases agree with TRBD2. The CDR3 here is CASSRGGPTYNEQFF. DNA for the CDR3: TGTGCTAGCAGCCGCGGGGGACCCACCTACAATGAGCAGTTCTTC.